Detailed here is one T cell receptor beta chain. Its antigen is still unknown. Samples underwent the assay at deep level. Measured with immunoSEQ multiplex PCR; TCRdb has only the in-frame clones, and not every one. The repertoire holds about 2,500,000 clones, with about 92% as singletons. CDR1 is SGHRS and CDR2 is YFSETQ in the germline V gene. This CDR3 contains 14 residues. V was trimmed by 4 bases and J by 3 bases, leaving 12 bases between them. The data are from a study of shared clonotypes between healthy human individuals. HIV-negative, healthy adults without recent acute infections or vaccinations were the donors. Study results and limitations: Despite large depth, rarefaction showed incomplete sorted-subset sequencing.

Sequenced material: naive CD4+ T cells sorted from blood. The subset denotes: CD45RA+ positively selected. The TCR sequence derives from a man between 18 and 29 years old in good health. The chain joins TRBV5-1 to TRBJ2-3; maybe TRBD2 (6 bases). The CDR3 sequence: CASSRLEGTDTQYF. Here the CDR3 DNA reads TGCGCCAGCAGCCGACTAGAAGGTACAGATACGCAGTATTTT.